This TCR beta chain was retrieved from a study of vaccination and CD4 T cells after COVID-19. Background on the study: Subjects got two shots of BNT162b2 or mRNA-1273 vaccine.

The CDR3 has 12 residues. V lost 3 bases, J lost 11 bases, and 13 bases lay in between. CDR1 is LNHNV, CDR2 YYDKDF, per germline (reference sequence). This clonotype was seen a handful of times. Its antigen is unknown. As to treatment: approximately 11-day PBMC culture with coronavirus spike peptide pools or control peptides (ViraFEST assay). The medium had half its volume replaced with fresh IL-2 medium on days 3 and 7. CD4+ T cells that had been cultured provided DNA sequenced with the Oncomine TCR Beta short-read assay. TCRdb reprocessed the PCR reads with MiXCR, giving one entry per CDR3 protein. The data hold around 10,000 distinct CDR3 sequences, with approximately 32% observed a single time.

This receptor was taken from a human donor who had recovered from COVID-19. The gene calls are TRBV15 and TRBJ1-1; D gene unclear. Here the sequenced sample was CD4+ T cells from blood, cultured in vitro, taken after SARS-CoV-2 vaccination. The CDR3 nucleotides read TGTGCCACCAGCAGTGTTGACTTCGGGGCTTTCTTT. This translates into CATSSVDFGAFF.